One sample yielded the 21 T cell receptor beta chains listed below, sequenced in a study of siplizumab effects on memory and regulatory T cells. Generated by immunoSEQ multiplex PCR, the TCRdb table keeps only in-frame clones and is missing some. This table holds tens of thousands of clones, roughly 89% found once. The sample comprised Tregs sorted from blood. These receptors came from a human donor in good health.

CDR3 nucleotides: TGTGCCAGCAGCGGCGGGCTAGGGGGATTCAACGAGCAGTACTTC. Its protein product is CASSGGLGGFNEQYF. V and J are TRBV5-6 and TRBJ2-7; D possibly corresponds to TRBD1 (6 bases). The germline CDR1 and CDR2 sequences are SGHDT and YYEEEE. The CDR3 totals 15 residues. Trimming stripped 4 bases from V and 5 bases from J, with 19 bases between.

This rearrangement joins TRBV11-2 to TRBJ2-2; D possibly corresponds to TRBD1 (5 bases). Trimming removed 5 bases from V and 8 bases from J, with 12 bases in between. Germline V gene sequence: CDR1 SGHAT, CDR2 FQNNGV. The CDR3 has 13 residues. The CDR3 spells CASSLRGRGELFF. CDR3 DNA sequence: TGTGCCAGCAGCCTAAGGGGTAGGGGGGAGCTGTTTTTT.

CDR3 protein: CASSLEGAGEKLFF. The CDR3 region has the DNA TGCGCCAGCAGCTTGGAGGGGGCAGGTGAAAAACTGTTTTTT. The chain employs TRBV5-1 and TRBJ1-4; 7 positions match TRBD1. The CDR3 consists of 14 residues. V shed 0 bases and J 7 bases; nucleotides not matched to a gene: 3. The germline V gene has CDR1 SGHRS and CDR2 YFSETQ.

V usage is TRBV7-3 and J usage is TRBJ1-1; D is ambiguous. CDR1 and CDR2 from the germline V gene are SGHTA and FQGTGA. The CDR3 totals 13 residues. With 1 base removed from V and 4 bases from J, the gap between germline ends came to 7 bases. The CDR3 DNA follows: TGTGCCAGCAGCTTAATAGGCCTCACTGAAGCTTTCTTT. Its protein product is CASSLIGLTEAFF.

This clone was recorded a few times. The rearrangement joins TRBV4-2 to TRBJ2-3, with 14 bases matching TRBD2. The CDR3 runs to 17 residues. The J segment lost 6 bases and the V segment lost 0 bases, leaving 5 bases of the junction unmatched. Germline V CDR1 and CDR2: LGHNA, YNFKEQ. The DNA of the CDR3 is TGTGCCAGCAGCCAAGATCGGACTAGCGGGGGGTGGGATACGCAGTATTTT. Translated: CASSQDRTSGGWDTQYF.

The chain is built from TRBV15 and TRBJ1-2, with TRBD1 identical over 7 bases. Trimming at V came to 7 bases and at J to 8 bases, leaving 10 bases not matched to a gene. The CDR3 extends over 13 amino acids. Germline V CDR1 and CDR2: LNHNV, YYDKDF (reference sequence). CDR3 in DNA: TGTGCCACCAAGGCTTTGCAGGGGGGAGGCTACACCTTC. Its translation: CATKALQGGGYTF.

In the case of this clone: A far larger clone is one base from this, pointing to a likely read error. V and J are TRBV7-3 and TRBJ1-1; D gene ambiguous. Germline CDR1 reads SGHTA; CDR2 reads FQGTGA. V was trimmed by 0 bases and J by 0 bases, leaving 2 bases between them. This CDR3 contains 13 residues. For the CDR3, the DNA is TGTGCCAGCAGCTTAACGGTGAACACTGAAGCTTTCTTT. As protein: CASSLTVNTEAFF.

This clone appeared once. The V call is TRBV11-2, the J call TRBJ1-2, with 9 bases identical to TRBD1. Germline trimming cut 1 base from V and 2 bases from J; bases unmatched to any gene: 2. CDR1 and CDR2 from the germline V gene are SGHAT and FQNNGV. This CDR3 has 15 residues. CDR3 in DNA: TGTGCCAGCAGCTTAGCTGGGACAGGGAACTATGGCTACACCTTC. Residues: CASSLAGTGNYGYTF.

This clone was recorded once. CDR3 DNA: TGTGCCAGCAGTCCCAATGTGGGGGCTTATGGCTACACCTTC. Amino acid sequence: CASSPNVGAYGYTF. The chain uses TRBV28 and TRBJ1-2; D might be TRBD1 (6 bases). This CDR3 comprises 14 residues. The germline V gene has CDR1 MDHEN and CDR2 SYDVKM. Trimming removed 5 bases at V and 5 bases at J, with 15 bases between.

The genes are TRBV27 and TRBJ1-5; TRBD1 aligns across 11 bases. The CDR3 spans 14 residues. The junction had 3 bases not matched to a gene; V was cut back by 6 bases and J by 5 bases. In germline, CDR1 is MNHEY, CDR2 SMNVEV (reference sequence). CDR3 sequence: CASRGTGGDQPQHF. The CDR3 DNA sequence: TGTGCCAGCAGGGGGACAGGGGGGGATCAGCCCCAGCATTTT.

CDR3 DNA: TGTGCCAGCTCAAGCTACAGGGGGCGCGGAGAAAAACTGTTTTTT. Its protein is CASSSYRGRGEKLFF. This rearrangement joins TRBV18 to TRBJ1-4; 9 bases fit TRBD1. V was pared by 5 bases and J by 8 bases, with 9 bases of the junction left unmatched. Per germline, CDR1 KGHSH and CDR2 LQKENI. This CDR3 has 15 residues.

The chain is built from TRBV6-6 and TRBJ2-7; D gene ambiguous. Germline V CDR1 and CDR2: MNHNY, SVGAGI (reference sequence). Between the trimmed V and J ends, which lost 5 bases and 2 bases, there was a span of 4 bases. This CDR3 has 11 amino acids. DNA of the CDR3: TGTGCCAGCAGTCAAGCCTACGAGCAGTACTTC. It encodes CASSQAYEQYF.

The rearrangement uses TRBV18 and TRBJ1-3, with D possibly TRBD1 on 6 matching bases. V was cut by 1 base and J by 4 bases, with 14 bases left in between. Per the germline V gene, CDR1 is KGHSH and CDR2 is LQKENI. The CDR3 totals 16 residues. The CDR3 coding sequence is TGTGCCAGCTCACCACTTACGACAGGACCCGGAAACACCATATATTTT. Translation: CASSPLTTGPGNTIYF.

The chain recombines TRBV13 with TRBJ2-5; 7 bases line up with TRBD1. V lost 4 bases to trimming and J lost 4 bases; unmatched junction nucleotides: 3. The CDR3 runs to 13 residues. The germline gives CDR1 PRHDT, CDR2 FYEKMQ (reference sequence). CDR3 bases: TGTGCCAGCAGCTCTGACAGGGTAGAGACCCAGTACTTC. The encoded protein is CASSSDRVETQYF.

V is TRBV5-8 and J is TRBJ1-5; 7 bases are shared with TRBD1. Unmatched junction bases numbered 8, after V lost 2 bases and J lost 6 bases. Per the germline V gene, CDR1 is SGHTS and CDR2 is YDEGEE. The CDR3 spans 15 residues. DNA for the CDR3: TGTGCCAGCAGCTTTTTGCAGGGGGTGGTTCAGCCCCAGCATTTT. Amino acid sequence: CASSFLQGVVQPQHF. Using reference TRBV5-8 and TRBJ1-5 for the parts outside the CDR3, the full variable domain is EAGVTQSPTHLIKTRGQQATLRCSPISGHTSVYWYQQALGLGLQFLLWYDEGEERNRGNFPPRFSGRQFPNYSSELNVNALELEDSALYLCASSFLQGVVQPQHFGDGTRLSIL.

CDR3 sequence: CASSIQNPGQGLSTFTGELFF. Here the CDR3 DNA reads TGTGCCAGCAGTATACAAAACCCGGGACAGGGACTATCAACGTTCACCGGGGAGCTGTTTTTT. This chain uses TRBV27 with TRBJ2-2, with TRBD1 matching 9 bases. Germline V gene sequence: CDR1 MNHEY, CDR2 SMNVEV (reference sequence). J lost 4 bases, V lost 5 bases, and 23 bases had no gene match. CDR3 length: 21 amino acids.

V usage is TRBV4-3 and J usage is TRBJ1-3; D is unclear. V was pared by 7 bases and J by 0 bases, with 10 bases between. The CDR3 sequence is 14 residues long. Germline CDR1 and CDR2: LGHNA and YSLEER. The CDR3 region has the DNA TGCGCCAGCAAGGCGGAGCTCTCTGGAAACACCATATATTTT. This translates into CASKAELSGNTIYF.

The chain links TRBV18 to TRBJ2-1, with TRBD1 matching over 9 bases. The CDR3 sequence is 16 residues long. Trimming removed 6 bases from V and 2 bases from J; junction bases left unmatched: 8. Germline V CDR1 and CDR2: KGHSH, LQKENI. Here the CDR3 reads CASSQFTGGPYNEQFF. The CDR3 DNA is TGTGCCAGCTCCCAATTTACAGGGGGCCCCTACAATGAGCAGTTCTTC.

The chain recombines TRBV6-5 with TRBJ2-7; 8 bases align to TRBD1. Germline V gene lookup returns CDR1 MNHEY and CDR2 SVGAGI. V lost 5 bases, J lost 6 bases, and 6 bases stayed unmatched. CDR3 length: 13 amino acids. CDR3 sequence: CASSRQGSGEQYF. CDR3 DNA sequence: TGTGCCAGCAGTCGACAGGGGAGTGGCGAGCAGTACTTC.

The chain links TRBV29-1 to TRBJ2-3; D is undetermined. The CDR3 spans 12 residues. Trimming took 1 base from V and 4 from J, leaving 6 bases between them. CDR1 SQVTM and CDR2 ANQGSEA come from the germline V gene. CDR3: CSVEGESDTQYF. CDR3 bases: TGCAGCGTTGAAGGGGAATCAGATACGCAGTATTTT.

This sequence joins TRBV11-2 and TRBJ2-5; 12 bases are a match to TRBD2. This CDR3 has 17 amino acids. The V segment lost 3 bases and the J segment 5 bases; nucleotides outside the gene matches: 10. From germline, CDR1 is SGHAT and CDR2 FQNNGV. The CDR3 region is CASSLTSGGALWETQYF. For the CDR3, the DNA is TGTGCCAGCAGCTTGACTAGCGGGGGCGCCCTTTGGGAGACCCAGTACTTC. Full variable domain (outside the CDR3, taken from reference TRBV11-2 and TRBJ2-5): EAGVAQSPRYKIIEKRQSVAFWCNPISGHATLYWYQQILGQGPKLLIQFQNNGVVDDSQLPKDRFSAERLKGVDSTLKIQPAKLEDSAVYLCASSLTSGGALWETQYFGPGTRLLVL.